The 20 T cell receptor beta chains below all came from one sample that was sequenced in a study of T cell repertoires in aging, cancer and after chemotherapy. Rearranged V-D-J TRB sequences were amplified with a mixed TRB-A/B primer pool. TCRdb re-called the multiplex PCR reads with MiXCR, one entry per CDR3 protein. The sample lists approximately 11,000 distinct CDR3 sequences, over 25% occurring once. TCR beta rearrangements were amplified from peripheral blood genomic DNA. Sequencing was carried out using blood. Receptors were obtained from a human donor in good health.

This chain joins TRBV6-2 or TRBV6-3 and TRBJ2-1; TRBD2 matches at 14 bases. This CDR3 contains 15 residues. J gave up 9 bases and V 4 bases, and 5 bases lay outside the gene matches. Germline-derived CDR1 and CDR2 are MNHEY and SVGEGT. The CDR3 spells CASSLPGLAGVEQFF. For the CDR3, the DNA is TGTGCCAGCAGTTTGCCGGGACTAGCGGGAGTTGAGCAGTTCTTC.

The chain employs TRBV6-5 and TRBJ1-6; D call uncertain. From germline, CDR1 is MNHEY and CDR2 SVGAGI. This CDR3 spans 14 amino acids. V dropped 5 bases and J dropped 9 bases, with 14 bases sitting between them. CDR3 sequence (DNA): TGTGCCAGCAGTGAAAGAGGAGACCGTTCACCCCTCCACTTT. Translating gives CASSERGDRSPLHF.

This clonotype was counted a few times. The J gene is TRBJ2-1, the V gene TRBV27; D may correspond to TRBD1 or TRBD2 (6 bases each). The CDR3 length is 13 residues. Germline V CDR1 and CDR2: MNHEY, SMNVEV (reference sequence). Deletions cut 2 bases from V and 10 bases from J, with 12 bases between. The CDR3 nucleotides are TGTGCCAGCAGTTTAATGGGGGGCAACGAGCAGTTCTTC. Amino acids: CASSLMGGNEQFF.

In its sample, this clonotype was seen a few times. This chain links TRBV11-2 with TRBJ2-1; D is perhaps TRBD2 (6 bases). The V gene lost 1 base and the J gene lost 0 bases, with 10 bases spanning the gap. The CDR3 runs to 16 residues. Germline CDR1 and CDR2: SGHAT and FQNNGV. CDR3 loop: CASSLAGVSSYNEQFF. CDR3 DNA sequence: TGTGCCAGCAGCTTAGCGGGGGTCAGCTCCTACAATGAGCAGTTCTTC. Based on the CDR3 plus reference TRBV11-2 and TRBJ2-1, the full variable domain is EAGVAQSPRYKIIEKRQSVAFWCNPISGHATLYWYQQILGQGPKLLIQFQNNGVVDDSQLPKDRFSAERLKGVDSTLKIQPAKLEDSAVYLCASSLAGVSSYNEQFFGPGTRLTVL.

The chain employs TRBV7-6 and TRBJ2-1; D ambiguous. Trimming left V 1 base short and J 6 bases short, with 13 bases between. Germline loops: CDR1 SGHVS, CDR2 FNYEAQ. The CDR3 is made up of 15 amino acids. CDR3 coding DNA: TGTGCCAGCAGCTTAGGGGCCTATGCTAGCAATGAGCAGTTCTTC. This translates into CASSLGAYASNEQFF.

CDR3 DNA: TGTGCCTGGAGTGCGTATTGGGTGAGCTCTGGAAACACCATATATTTT. It yields the protein CAWSAYWVSSGNTIYF. This chain connects TRBV30 to TRBJ1-3, with no clear D. V was clipped by 1 base and J by 0 bases, with 13 bases between them. CDR3 length equals 16 residues. From germline, CDR1 is GTSNPN and CDR2 SVGIG (reference sequence).

The chain has TRBV6-2 or TRBV6-3 and TRBJ2-3; 9 bases are shared with TRBD1. CDR1 MNHEY and CDR2 SVGEGT come from the germline V gene. The V and J ends lost 5 bases and 6 bases, in that order; junction bases with no gene match: 12. The CDR3 is 16 amino acids. The CDR3 is CASSASPGQGADTQYF. The CDR3 bases are TGTGCCAGCAGTGCCTCTCCGGGACAGGGTGCGGATACGCAGTATTTT.

Worth noting for this clonotype: One junction end does not reproduce the germline sequence, and a read error may be involved. The chain links TRBV19 to TRBJ2-3; 11 bases line up with TRBD1. CDR3 length equals 16 residues. Germline CDR1 and CDR2: LNHDA and SQIVND (reference sequence). CDR3 protein: CANSIRTGGIADTQYF. The CDR3 DNA reads as TGTGCCAATAGTATCCGGACAGGGGGCATCGCAGATACGCAGTATTTT. Drawing the rest from reference TRBV19 and TRBJ2-3, the complete variable domain is DGGITQSPKYLFRKEGQNVTLSCEQNLNHDAMYWYRQDPGQGLRLIYYSQIVNDFQKGDIAEGYSVSREKKESFPLTVTSAQKNPTAFYLCANSIRTGGIADTQYFGPGTRLTVL.

The rearrangement links TRBV6-1 to TRBJ2-5, with 10 positions matching TRBD1. The CDR3 has 15 residues. Germline V gene lookup returns CDR1 MNHNS and CDR2 SASEGT. The V gene end was trimmed by 3 bases and the J gene end by 2 bases; junction bases not matched to a gene: 3. The CDR3 sequence: CASSDQDRGQETQYF. The CDR3 coding sequence is TGTGCCAGCAGTGATCAGGACAGGGGGCAAGAGACCCAGTACTTC.

The J gene is TRBJ1-1, the V gene TRBV27; D is perhaps TRBD1 (5 bases). Germline CDR1 MNHEY, CDR2 SMNVEV (reference sequence). V was shortened by 3 bases and J by 6 bases, with 11 bases between the two germline ends. The CDR3 loop spans 13 amino acids. The CDR3 sequence is CASSLGQRAEAFF. CDR3 nucleotides: TGTGCCAGCAGTTTGGGGCAGCGGGCTGAAGCTTTCTTT.

The chain joins TRBV20-1 to TRBJ2-1; TRBD2 matches 10 bases. Germline V gene sequence: CDR1 DFQATT, CDR2 SNEGSKA (reference sequence). Trimming at V came to 6 bases and at J to 3 bases, leaving 5 bases not matched to a gene. The CDR3 loop spans 14 amino acids. CDR3 sequence reads: CSARTSGDYNEQFF. The DNA of the CDR3 is TGCAGTGCCCGGACTAGCGGAGACTACAATGAGCAGTTCTTC.

A few counts support this clonotype. This sequence joins TRBV30 and TRBJ2-7; TRBD2 might be the D (6 bases). The V gene lost 3 bases and the J gene lost 2 bases, with 26 bases spanning the gap. From germline, CDR1 is GTSNPN and CDR2 SVGIG (reference sequence). This CDR3 spans 18 amino acids. The CDR3, as DNA: TGTGCCTGGAGAGCCAAAAAAGGCGCGGGACTTGGTGCCTACGAGCAGTACTTC. Its translation is CAWRAKKGAGLGAYEQYF.

This clonotype was observed a few times. V is TRBV19 and J is TRBJ1-5; D not certain. The CDR3 covers 16 residues. Deletions cut 1 base from V and 0 bases from J, with 10 bases between. Germline loops: CDR1 LNHDA, CDR2 SQIVND (reference sequence). The CDR3 DNA is TGTGCCAGTAGTATAGTAAACCCTTATAGCAATCAGCCCCAGCATTTT. As protein: CASSIVNPYSNQPQHF.

As to this clonotype: A much larger clone sits a single nucleotide away, making a read error possible. The V gene is TRBV29-1, the J gene TRBJ1-1; possible D gene TRBD1, 5 bases. The germline CDR1 and CDR2 sequences are SQVTM and ANQGSEA. CDR3 size: 14 residues. CDR3 region: CSVTPGLMNTKAFF. The CDR3 nucleotides are TGCAGCGTTACCCCAGGGCTCATGAACACTAAAGCTTTCTTT.

The CDR3 loop reads CASFRDRGYGYTF. DNA for the CDR3: TGTGCCAGCTTCCGGGACAGGGGCTATGGCTACACCTTC. J is TRBJ1-2 and V is TRBV6-5, with 10 positions matching TRBD1. There are 13 residues in the CDR3. The germline CDR1 and CDR2 sequences are MNHEY and SVGAGI. The trim removed 8 bases at V and 4 bases at J, leaving 4 bases unmatched.

The chain joins TRBV15 to TRBJ1-1, with D perhaps TRBD1 (5 bases). Germline V gene lookup returns CDR1 LNHNV and CDR2 YYDKDF (reference sequence). The CDR3 spans 16 residues. V was trimmed by 0 bases and J by 3 bases, leaving 14 bases between them. The CDR3 loop is CATSRDIWGRYTEAFF. DNA for the CDR3: TGTGCCACCAGCAGAGATATATGGGGCCGGTACACTGAAGCTTTCTTT.

Of note for this clonotype: It may be a read error: a sequence one base away is much more abundant. The chain combines TRBV19 with TRBJ2-2; 7 bases map to TRBD1. This CDR3 has 15 residues. Germline V lookup: CDR1 LNHDA, CDR2 SQIVND (reference sequence). The CDR3 bases are TGTGCCAGTACCCTCACAGGGGTGAACAACGGGGAGCTGTTTTTT. The encoded protein is CASTLTGVNNGELFF.

The gene calls are TRBV27 and TRBJ2-4; 7 bases match TRBD1. V shed 6 bases, J shed 1 base, and the junction held 9 bases outside the gene matches. The germline V gene encodes CDR1 MNHEY and CDR2 SMNVEV (reference sequence). This CDR3 is 16 amino acids long. The DNA of the CDR3 is TGTGCCAGCAGAACCAACAGGGGAATCGCCAAAAACATTCAGTACTTC. This codes for CASRTNRGIAKNIQYF.

Turning to this clonotype: At one end, the junction sequence differs from germline, possibly due to a read error. This chain uses TRBV27 with TRBJ2-1; possible D gene TRBD2, 5 bases. Germline V CDR1 and CDR2: MNHEY, SMNVEV (reference sequence). CDR3 size: 11 residues. CDR3 residues: CASRPRPGFVF. CDR3 nucleotide sequence: TGTGCCAGCAGGCCCCGGCCGGGGTTTGTCTTC.

The chain joins TRBV6-1 to TRBJ1-1; 8 bases match TRBD1. The CDR3 contains 15 residues. The V segment lost 6 bases and the J segment 6 bases; nucleotides outside the gene matches: 12. Germline V CDR1 and CDR2: MNHNS, SASEGT. The CDR3 reads CASRSPSGGFAEAFF. CDR3 bases: TGTGCCAGCAGAAGCCCTTCAGGGGGCTTCGCTGAAGCTTTCTTT.